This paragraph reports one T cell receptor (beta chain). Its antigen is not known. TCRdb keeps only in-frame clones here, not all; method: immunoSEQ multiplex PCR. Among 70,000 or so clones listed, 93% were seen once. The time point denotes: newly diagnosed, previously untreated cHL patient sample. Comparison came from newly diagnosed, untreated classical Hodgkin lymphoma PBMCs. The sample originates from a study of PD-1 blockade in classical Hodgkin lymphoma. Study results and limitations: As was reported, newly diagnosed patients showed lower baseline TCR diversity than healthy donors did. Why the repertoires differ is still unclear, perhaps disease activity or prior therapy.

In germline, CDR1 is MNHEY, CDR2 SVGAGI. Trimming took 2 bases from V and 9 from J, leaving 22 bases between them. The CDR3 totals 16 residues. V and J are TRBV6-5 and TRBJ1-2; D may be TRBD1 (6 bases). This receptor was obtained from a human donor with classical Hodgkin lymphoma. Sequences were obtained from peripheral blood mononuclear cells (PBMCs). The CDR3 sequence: CASSYGLSGHQISYTF. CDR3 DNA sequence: TGTGCCAGCAGTTACGGTCTCTCGGGACACCAAATCAGCTACACCTTC.